What follows are 11 T cell receptor beta chains derived from one specimen sequenced in a study of cytomegalovirus exposure and HLA in healthy donors. This PCR relied on a set of 60 Vbeta primers and 13 Jbeta primers. TCRdb's table, derived via immunoSEQ multiplex PCR, lists solely in-frame clones and lacks some. The sample has about 200,000 clones; more than 70% are singletons. Sample: PBMCs. Source of these receptors: a middle-aged man in good health and CMV-seropositive.

About this clone: Other nucleotide sequences in the sample specify the same CDR3. This chain uses TRBV7-2 with TRBJ1-1; TRBD1 aligns across 7 bases. This CDR3 region has 14 residues. CDR1 is SGHTA and CDR2 is FQGNSA in the germline V gene. V lost 5 bases to trimming and J lost 4 bases; unmatched junction nucleotides: 7. The CDR3 spells CASSLNRGGTEAFF. CDR3 nucleotides: TGTGCCAGCAGCCTCAACAGGGGCGGCACTGAAGCTTTCTTT.

The CDR3 DNA reads as TGTGCCAGCAGTTTCTATCTCCCAGGGGGCGGCGACGAGCAGTACTTC. Amino acids: CASSFYLPGGGDEQYF. The gene calls are TRBV6-6 and TRBJ2-7, with 8 bases that match TRBD1. The CDR3 consists of 16 residues. Germline V gene sequence: CDR1 MNHNY, CDR2 SVGAGI (reference sequence). The J segment lost 5 bases and the V segment lost 4 bases, leaving 13 bases of the junction unmatched.

The chain recombines TRBV9 with TRBJ1-2; no clear D gene. Trimming pared 0 bases from V and 10 bases from J, leaving 19 bases between. Germline V gene lookup returns CDR1 SGDLS and CDR2 YYNGEE. The CDR3 totals 15 residues. The DNA for the CDR3 is TGTGCCAGCAGCGTAGGCCCGGACCCGTCGGAGGTCTACACCTTC. As protein: CASSVGPDPSEVYTF.

This chain uses TRBV7-2 with TRBJ1-4; TRBD1 is a possible D gene (6 bases). Deletions cut 7 bases from V and 6 bases from J, with 15 bases between. In germline, CDR1 is SGHTA, CDR2 FQGNSA. This CDR3 has 14 amino acids. The CDR3 coding sequence is TGTGCCAGCACCGGCGGGGGCCTAGATGAAAAACTGTTTTTT. Translating gives CASTGGGLDEKLFF.

The chain employs TRBV9 and TRBJ1-2; tentatively, D is TRBD1 (6 bases). Trimming left V 0 bases short and J 3 bases short, with 9 bases between. Germline assignment: CDR1 SGDLS and CDR2 YYNGEE. There are 14 residues in the CDR3. CDR3 nucleotide sequence: TGTGCCAGCAGCGTAGATAACAGGGACTATGGCTACACCTTC. Its translation: CASSVDNRDYGYTF.

The chain recombines TRBV7-3 with TRBJ1-1, with D uncertain. The CDR3 covers 13 residues. From germline, CDR1 is SGHTA and CDR2 FQGTGA. V lost 5 bases, J lost 7 bases, and 14 bases lay in between. The CDR3 region has the DNA TGTGCCAGCAGCCAAAGTCGAACGGGTGAAGCTTTCTTT. The encoded protein is CASSQSRTGEAFF.

The V call is TRBV7-2, the J call TRBJ2-1, with 8 positions matching TRBD2. This CDR3 spans 15 amino acids. Germline V gives CDR1 SGHTA, CDR2 FQGNSA. Trimming at V came to 0 bases and at J to 3 bases, leaving 1 base not matched to a gene. CDR3 in amino acids: CASSLASGNYNEQFF. CDR3 DNA sequence: TGTGCCAGCAGCTTAGCTAGCGGGAACTACAATGAGCAGTTCTTC.

The chain recombines TRBV5-1 with TRBJ2-1, with TRBD2 identical over 9 bases. There are 13 residues in the CDR3. The junction had 5 bases not matched to a gene; V was cut back by 4 bases and J by 9 bases. CDR1 and CDR2 from the germline V gene are SGHRS and YFSETQ. This CDR3 reads CASSPLTSGEQFF. The CDR3 DNA sequence: TGCGCCAGCAGCCCATTGACTAGCGGTGAGCAGTTCTTC.

The rearrangement links TRBV4-3 to TRBJ2-1; no clear D. This CDR3 region has 17 residues. Trimming removed 0 bases from V and 2 bases from J, with 14 bases in between. Germline CDR1 and CDR2: LGHNA and YSLEER. The DNA for the CDR3 is TGCGCCAGCAGCCAAGAACGCGGCAGCGCGCCCTACAATGAGCAGTTCTTC. This codes for CASSQERGSAPYNEQFF.

This chain joins TRBV27 and TRBJ1-2; D possibly corresponds to TRBD1 (5 bases). This CDR3 spans 16 amino acids. V lost 0 bases and J 5 bases, leaving 16 bases between the germline ends. Per the germline V gene, CDR1 is MNHEY and CDR2 is SMNVEV (reference sequence). The CDR3 sequence is CASSLSAGGSGYGYTF. DNA for the CDR3: TGTGCCAGCAGTTTATCCGCCGGGGGGTCCGGGTATGGCTACACCTTC.

The chain recombines TRBV18 with TRBJ2-5; TRBD1 agrees at 10 bases. The DNA end lines up better with TRBJ2-7; the J call may be wrong. This CDR3 is built from 14 residues. CDR1 KGHSH and CDR2 LQKENI come from the germline V gene. The CDR3 sequence is CASSRGTGAYEQYF. DNA for the CDR3: TGTGCCAGCTCACGCGGGACAGGGGCCTACGAGCAGTACTTC.